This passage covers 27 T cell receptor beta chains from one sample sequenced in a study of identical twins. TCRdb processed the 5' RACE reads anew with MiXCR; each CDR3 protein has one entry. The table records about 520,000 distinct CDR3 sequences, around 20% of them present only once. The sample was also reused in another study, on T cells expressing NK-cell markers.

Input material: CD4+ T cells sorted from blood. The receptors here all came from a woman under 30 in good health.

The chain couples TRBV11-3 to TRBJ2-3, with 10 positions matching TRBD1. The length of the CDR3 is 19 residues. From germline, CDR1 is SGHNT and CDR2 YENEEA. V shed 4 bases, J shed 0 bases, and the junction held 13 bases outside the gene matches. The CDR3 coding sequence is TGTGCCAGCAGCTCTCCGGACAGGGGGGGCGGCCCGAGCACAGATACGCAGTATTTT. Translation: CASSSPDRGGGPSTDTQYF.

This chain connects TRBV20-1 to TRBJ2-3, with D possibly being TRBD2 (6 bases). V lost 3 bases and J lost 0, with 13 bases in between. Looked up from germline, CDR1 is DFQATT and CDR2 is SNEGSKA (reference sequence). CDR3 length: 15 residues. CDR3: CSASPRERSTDTQYF. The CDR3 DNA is TGCAGTGCTAGCCCCCGGGAGCGTAGCACAGATACGCAGTATTTT.

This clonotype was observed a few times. The CDR3 reads CASSELPIPPTQHF. The CDR3 nucleotides read TGTGCCAGCAGTGAATTGCCCATACCCCCCACCCAGCATTTT. This chain joins TRBV6-1 and TRBJ1-5; no reliable D call. Germline V lookup: CDR1 MNHNS, CDR2 SASEGT. CDR3 size: 14 residues. Trimming cost V 2 bases and J 11 bases, with 16 bases left between them.

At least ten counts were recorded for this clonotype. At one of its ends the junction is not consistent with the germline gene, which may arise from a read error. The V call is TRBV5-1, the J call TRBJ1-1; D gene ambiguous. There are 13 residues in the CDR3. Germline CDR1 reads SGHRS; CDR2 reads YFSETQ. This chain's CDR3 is CASSPDPNTEAFF. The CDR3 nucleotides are TGTGCCAGCAGCCCTGATCCGAACACTGAAGCTTTCTTT.

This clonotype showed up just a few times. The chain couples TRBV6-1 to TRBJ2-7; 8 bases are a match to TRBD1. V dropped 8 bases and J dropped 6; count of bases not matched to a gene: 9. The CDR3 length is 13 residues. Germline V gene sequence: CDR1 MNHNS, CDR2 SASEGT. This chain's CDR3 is CASSPGGYSEQYF. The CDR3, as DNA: TGTGCCAGCTCCCCAGGGGGCTACTCCGAGCAGTACTTC.

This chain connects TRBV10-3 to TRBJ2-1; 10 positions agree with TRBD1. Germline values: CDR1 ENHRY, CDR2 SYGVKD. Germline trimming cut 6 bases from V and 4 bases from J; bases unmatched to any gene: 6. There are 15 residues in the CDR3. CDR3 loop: CAISRPGQGYNEQFF. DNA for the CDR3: TGTGCCATCAGCCGACCGGGACAGGGGTACAATGAGCAGTTCTTC.

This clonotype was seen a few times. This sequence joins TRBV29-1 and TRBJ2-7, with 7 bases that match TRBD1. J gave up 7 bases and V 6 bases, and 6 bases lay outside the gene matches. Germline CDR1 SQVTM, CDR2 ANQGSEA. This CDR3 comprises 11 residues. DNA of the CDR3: TGCAGCGTCGTGACAGGGCGGGAGCAGTACTTC. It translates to CSVVTGREQYF.

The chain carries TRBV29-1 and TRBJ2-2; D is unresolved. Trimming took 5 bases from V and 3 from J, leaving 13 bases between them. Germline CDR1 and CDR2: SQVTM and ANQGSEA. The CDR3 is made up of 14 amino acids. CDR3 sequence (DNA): TGCAGCGTTCAAAAAGGGTGGGACACCGGGGAGCTGTTTTTT. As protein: CSVQKGWDTGELFF.

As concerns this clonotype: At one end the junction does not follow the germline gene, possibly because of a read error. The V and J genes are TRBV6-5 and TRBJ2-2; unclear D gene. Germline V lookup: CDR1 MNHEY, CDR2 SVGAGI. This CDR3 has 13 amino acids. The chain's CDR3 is CASSYRNIGELFF. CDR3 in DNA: TGTGCCAGCAGTTATAGGAACATCGGGGAGCTGTTTTTT.

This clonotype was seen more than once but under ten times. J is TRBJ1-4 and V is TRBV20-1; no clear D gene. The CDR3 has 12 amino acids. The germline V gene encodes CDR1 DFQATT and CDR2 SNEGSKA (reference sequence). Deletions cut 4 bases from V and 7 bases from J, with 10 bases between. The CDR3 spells CSATRGSEKLFF. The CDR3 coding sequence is TGCAGTGCTACGCGAGGGAGTGAAAAACTGTTTTTT.

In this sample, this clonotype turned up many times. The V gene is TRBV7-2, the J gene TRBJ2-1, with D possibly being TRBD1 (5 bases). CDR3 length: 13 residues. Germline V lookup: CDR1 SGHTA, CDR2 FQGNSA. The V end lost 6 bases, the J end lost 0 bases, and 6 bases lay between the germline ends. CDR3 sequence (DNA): TGTGCCAGCAGTGGGGCCTCCTACAATGAGCAGTTCTTC. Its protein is CASSGASYNEQFF.

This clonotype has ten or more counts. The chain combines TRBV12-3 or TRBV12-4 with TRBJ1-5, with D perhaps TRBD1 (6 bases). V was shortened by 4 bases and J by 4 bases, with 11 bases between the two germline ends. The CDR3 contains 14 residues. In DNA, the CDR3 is TGTGCCAGCAGTTCCGACAGGTTTAATCAGCCCCAGCATTTT. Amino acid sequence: CASSSDRFNQPQHF.

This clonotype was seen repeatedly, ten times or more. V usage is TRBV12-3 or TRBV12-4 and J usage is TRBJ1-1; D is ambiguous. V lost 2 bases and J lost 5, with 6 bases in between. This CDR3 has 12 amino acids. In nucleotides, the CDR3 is TGTGCCAGCAGTTTACCCCCAACTGAAGCTTTCTTT. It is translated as CASSLPPTEAFF.

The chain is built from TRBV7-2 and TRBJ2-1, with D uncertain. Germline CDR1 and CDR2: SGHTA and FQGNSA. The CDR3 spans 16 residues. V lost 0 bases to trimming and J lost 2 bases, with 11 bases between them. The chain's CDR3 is CASSLAPTQPYNEQFF. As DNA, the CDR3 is TGTGCCAGCAGCTTAGCTCCAACTCAACCCTACAATGAGCAGTTCTTC.

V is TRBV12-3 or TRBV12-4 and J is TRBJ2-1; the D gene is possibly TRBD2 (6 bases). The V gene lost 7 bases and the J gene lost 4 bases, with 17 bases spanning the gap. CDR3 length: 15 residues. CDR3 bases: TGTGCCAGCACCGCTGGGACTGCCCCTTACAATGAGCAGTTCTTC. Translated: CASTAGTAPYNEQFF.

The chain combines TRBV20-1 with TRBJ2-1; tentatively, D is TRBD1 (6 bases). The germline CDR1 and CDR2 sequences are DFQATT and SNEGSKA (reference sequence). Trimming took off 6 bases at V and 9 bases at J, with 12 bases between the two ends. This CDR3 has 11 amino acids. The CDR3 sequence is CSASRGGEQFF. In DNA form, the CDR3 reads TGCAGTGCCTCGCGAGGGGGTGAGCAGTTCTTC.

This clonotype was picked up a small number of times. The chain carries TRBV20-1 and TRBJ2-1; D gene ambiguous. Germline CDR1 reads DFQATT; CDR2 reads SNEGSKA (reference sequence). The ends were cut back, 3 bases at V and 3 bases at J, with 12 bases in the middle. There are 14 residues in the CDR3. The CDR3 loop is CSASRLAVYNEQFF. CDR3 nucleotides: TGCAGTGCTAGTAGGTTGGCAGTCTACAATGAGCAGTTCTTC.

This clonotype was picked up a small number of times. CDR3 loop: CSASDRINYGYTF. In DNA form, the CDR3 reads TGCAGTGCATCGGACAGGATTAACTATGGCTACACCTTC. The rearrangement joins TRBV20-1 to TRBJ1-2; 7 bases line up with TRBD1. Germline V gene lookup returns CDR1 DFQATT and CDR2 SNEGSKA (reference sequence). Trimming took 6 bases from V and 1 from J; bases not matched to a gene: 5. This CDR3 contains 13 residues.

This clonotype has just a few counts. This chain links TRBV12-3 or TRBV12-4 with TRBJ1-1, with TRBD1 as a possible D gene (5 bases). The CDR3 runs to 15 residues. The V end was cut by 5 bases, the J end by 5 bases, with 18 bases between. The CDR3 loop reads CASSPGTAWRTEAFF. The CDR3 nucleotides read TGTGCCAGCAGTCCCGGGACCGCCTGGAGGACTGAAGCTTTCTTT.

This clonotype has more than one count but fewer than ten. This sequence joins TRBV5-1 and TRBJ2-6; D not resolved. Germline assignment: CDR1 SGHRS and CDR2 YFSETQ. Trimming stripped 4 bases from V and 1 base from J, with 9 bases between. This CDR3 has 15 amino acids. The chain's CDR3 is CASSDPFSGANVLTF. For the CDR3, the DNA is TGCGCCAGCAGCGACCCGTTTTCTGGGGCCAACGTCCTGACTTTC.

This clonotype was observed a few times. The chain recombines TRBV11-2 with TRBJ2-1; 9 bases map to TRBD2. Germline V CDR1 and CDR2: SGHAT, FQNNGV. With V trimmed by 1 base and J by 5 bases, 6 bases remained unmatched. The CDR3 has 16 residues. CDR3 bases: TGTGCCAGCAGCTTAGGGTCGCTAGCGGGAAACAATGAGCAGTTCTTC. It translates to CASSLGSLAGNNEQFF. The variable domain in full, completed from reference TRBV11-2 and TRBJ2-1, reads EAGVAQSPRYKIIEKRQSVAFWCNPISGHATLYWYQQILGQGPKLLIQFQNNGVVDDSQLPKDRFSAERLKGVDSTLKIQPAKLEDSAVYLCASSLGSLAGNNEQFFGPGTRLTVL.

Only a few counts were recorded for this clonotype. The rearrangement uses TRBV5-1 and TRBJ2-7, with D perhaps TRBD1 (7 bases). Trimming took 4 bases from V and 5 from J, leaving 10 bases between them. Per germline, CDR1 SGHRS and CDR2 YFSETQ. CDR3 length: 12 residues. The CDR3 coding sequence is TGCGCCAGCAGCGCCAGGGGGGACGAGCAGTACTTC. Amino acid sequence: CASSARGDEQYF.

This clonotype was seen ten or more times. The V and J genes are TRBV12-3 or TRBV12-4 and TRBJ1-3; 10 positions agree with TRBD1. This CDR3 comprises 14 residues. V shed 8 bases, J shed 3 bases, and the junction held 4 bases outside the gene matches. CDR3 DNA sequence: TGTGCCAGCCGAGGACAGGGGGTTGGAAACACCATATATTTT. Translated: CASRGQGVGNTIYF.

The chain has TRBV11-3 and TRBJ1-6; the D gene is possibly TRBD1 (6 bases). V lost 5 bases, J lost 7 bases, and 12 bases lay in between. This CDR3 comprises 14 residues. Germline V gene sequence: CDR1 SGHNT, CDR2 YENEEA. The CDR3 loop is CASSPGTINSPLHF. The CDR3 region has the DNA TGTGCCAGCAGCCCGGGGACAATAAATTCACCCCTCCACTTT.

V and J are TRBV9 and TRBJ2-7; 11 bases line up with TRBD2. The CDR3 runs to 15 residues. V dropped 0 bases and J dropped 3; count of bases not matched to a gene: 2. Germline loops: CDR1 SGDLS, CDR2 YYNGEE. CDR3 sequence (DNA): TGTGCCAGCAGCGTAGGGACTAGCGGGTTCTACGAGCAGTACTTC. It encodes CASSVGTSGFYEQYF.

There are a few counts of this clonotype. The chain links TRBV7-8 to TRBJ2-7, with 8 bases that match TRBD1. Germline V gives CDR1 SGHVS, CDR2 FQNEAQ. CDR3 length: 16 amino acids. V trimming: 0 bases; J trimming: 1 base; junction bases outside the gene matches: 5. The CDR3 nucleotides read TGTGCCAGCAGCTTAGCGCACCAGGGGGCTTCCTACGAGCAGTACTTC. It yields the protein CASSLAHQGASYEQYF.

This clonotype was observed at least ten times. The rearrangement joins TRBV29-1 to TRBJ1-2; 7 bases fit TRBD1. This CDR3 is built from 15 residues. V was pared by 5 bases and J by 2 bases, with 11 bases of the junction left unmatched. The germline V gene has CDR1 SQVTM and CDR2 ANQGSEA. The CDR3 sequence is CSVSQGGTGNYGYTF. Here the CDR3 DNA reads TGCAGCGTTTCCCAGGGGGGGACTGGCAACTATGGCTACACCTTC.